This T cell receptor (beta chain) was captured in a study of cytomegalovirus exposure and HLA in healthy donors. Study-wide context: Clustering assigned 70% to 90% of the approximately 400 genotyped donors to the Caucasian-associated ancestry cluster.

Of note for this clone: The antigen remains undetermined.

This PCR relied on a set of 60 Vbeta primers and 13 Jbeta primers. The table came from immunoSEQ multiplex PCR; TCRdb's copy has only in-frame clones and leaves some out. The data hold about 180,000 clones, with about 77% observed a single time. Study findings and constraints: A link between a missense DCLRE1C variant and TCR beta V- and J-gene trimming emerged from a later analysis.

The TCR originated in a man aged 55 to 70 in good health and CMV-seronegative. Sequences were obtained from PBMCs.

CDR3 region: CASRLAGSYEQYF. In nucleotides, the CDR3 is TGCGCCAGCAGGTTAGCAGGGTCCTACGAGCAGTACTTC. The genes are TRBV5-1 and TRBJ2-7; a weak D match, TRBD1 (5 bases). Germline-derived CDR1 and CDR2 are SGHRS and YFSETQ. Between the trimmed V and J ends, which lost 5 bases and 1 base, there was a span of 10 bases. This CDR3 spans 13 amino acids.